Below, 21 T cell receptor beta chains from the same sample are listed, as sequenced in a study of shared clonotypes between healthy human individuals. TCRdb's copy holds only in-frame clones and misses some; the assay was immunoSEQ multiplex PCR. The data hold 2 million to 2.5 million clones, with 85% to 95% observed a single time. It was CD45RO-negative cells, positively selected for CCR7, that made up naive CD8 cells, with terminally differentiated effector memory CD45RA+ cells excluded. The sequencing input was naive CD8+ T cells from PBMCs. The receptor set was obtained from a man younger than 35 in good health. Some clones in this sample may be carry-over from other donors' samples.

This chain connects TRBV29-1 to TRBJ2-7, with D possibly being TRBD1 (6 bases). V lost 2 bases to trimming and J lost 2 bases, with 13 bases between them. From germline, CDR1 is SQVTM and CDR2 ANQGSEA. CDR3 size: 14 residues. This CDR3 reads CSVEFTGSTYEQYF. As DNA, the CDR3 is TGCAGCGTTGAATTCACAGGGAGTACCTACGAGCAGTACTTC.

Concerning this clone: The identical CDR3 is also encoded by other nucleotide sequences in the sample. The rearrangement joins TRBV28 to TRBJ1-1, with D perhaps TRBD1 (5 bases). The CDR3 extends over 14 amino acids. The germline gives CDR1 MDHEN, CDR2 SYDVKM. Deletions cut 1 base from V and 5 bases from J, with 11 bases between. The CDR3 DNA reads TGTGCCAGCAGTTTATCGGGGGGTCGGACTGAAGCTTTCTTT. Its protein is CASSLSGGRTEAFF.

V is TRBV4-1 and J is TRBJ2-7, with D possibly called TRBD1 or TRBD2 (5 bases each). This CDR3 is built from 17 residues. Trimming took 1 base from V and 0 from J, leaving 16 bases between them. Germline CDR1 and CDR2: MGHRA and YSYEKL. CDR3 amino acids: CASSQAPGTDTSYEQYF. For the CDR3, the DNA is TGCGCCAGCAGCCAAGCCCCCGGGACGGACACCTCCTACGAGCAGTACTTC.

The chain is built from TRBV29-1 and TRBJ2-7; TRBD1 matches 8 bases. Germline CDR1 is SQVTM and CDR2 is ANQGSEA. V trimming: 6 bases; J trimming: 3 bases; junction bases outside the gene matches: 7. The CDR3 extends over 13 amino acids. This CDR3 is CSVWTGSNYEQYF. The CDR3 DNA is TGCAGCGTCTGGACAGGGTCCAACTACGAGCAGTACTTC.

V and J are TRBV7-3 and TRBJ2-1, with D unresolved. V was clipped by 2 bases and J by 5 bases, with 13 bases between them. The CDR3 runs 15 residues. In germline, CDR1 is SGHTA, CDR2 FQGTGA. In DNA form, the CDR3 reads TGTGCCAGCAGCTTATTGGGTCAAAATAACAATGAGCAGTTCTTC. This codes for CASSLLGQNNNEQFF.

The CDR3 coding sequence is TGTGCCAGCAGTTTAATGGGAGGGGGCTTGAACACTGAAGCTTTCTTT. Encoded protein: CASSLMGGGLNTEAFF. The V gene is TRBV7-8, the J gene TRBJ1-1; 7 bases align to TRBD1. Trimming cost V 6 bases and J 0 bases; bases outside gene matches: 10. The CDR3 covers 16 residues. The V gene's germline CDR1 is SGHVS and CDR2 FQNEAQ.

The genes are TRBV7-9 and TRBJ1-6, with D possibly TRBD1 on 5 matching bases. Per germline, CDR1 SEHNR and CDR2 FQNEAQ (reference sequence). The CDR3 runs 15 residues. The V gene lost 6 bases and the J gene lost 0 bases, with 9 bases spanning the gap. The CDR3 loop is CASRGESSYNSPLHF. The CDR3 nucleotides are TGTGCCAGCAGGGGGGAGAGCTCCTATAATTCACCCCTCCACTTT.

V is TRBV6-1 and J is TRBJ1-3; D is uncertain. The CDR3 totals 15 residues. The germline CDR1 and CDR2 sequences are MNHNS and SASEGT. V lost 5 bases, J lost 0 bases, and 11 bases lay in between. CDR3 region: CASSPISSSGNTIYF. The CDR3 DNA sequence: TGTGCCAGCAGTCCGATAAGTAGCTCTGGAAACACCATATATTTT.

This clone was recorded once. The rearrangement links TRBV2 to TRBJ2-3, with D perhaps matching TRBD1 or TRBD2 (6 bases each). Trimming removed 6 bases from V and 4 bases from J, with 26 bases in between. This CDR3 comprises 18 residues. Germline values: CDR1 SNHLY, CDR2 FYNNEI. In DNA, the CDR3 is TGTGCCAGCAGCGTATGGCGGGACATGACCAATCGTCCAGATACGCAGTATTTT. This sequence encodes CASSVWRDMTNRPDTQYF.

This clone has only one observation. The V gene is TRBV7-2, the J gene TRBJ2-7; 14 bases line up with TRBD2. Germline CDR1 reads SGHTA; CDR2 reads FQGNSA. The J segment lost 5 bases and the V segment lost 0 bases, leaving 21 bases of the junction unmatched. The CDR3 runs to 22 residues. The CDR3 sequence is CASSLAGHWVGTSGSFIHEQYF. CDR3 sequence (DNA): TGTGCCAGCAGCTTAGCCGGACATTGGGTCGGGACTAGCGGGAGTTTCATCCACGAGCAGTACTTC.

The chain joins TRBV2 to TRBJ1-5; no firm D call. The CDR3 is made up of 13 amino acids. V lost 3 bases and J 7 bases, leaving 10 bases between the germline ends. Germline V gene data show CDR1 as SNHLY and CDR2 as FYNNEI. In nucleotides, the CDR3 is TGTGCCAGCAGTGATTACGTCGTCCAGCCCCAGCATTTT. As protein: CASSDYVVQPQHF.

V and J are TRBV11-2 and TRBJ2-4; no reliable D call. The V end lost 7 bases, the J end lost 11 bases, and 12 bases lay between the germline ends. The CDR3 loop spans 11 amino acids. The germline CDR1 and CDR2 sequences are SGHAT and FQNNGV. CDR3 in amino acids: CASTSGGVQYF. The CDR3 nucleotides are TGTGCCAGCACCTCCGGTGGGGTTCAGTACTTC.

With respect to this clone: Additional DNA sequences in this sample encode the identical CDR3. The chain couples TRBV28 to TRBJ2-7; no firm D call. The CDR3 is 11 amino acids. Deletions cut 5 bases from V and 7 bases from J, with 9 bases between. Germline CDR1 and CDR2: MDHEN and SYDVKM. CDR3 loop: CASSLSREQYF. The CDR3 coding sequence is TGTGCCAGCAGTCTTTCGCGGGAGCAGTACTTC.

The gene calls are TRBV5-4 and TRBJ2-1; 9 bases align to TRBD2. Trimming took 4 bases from V and 8 from J; bases not matched to a gene: 16. Germline CDR1 is SGHNT and CDR2 is YYREEE (reference sequence). This CDR3 comprises 17 residues. CDR3 coding DNA: TGTGCCAGCAGCCCAGATATAGCGGGAGTTGGGGGGGATGAGCAGTTCTTC. It translates to CASSPDIAGVGGDEQFF.

V is TRBV18 and J is TRBJ1-2; possible D gene TRBD1, 6 bases. The CDR3 contains 15 residues. The V end lost 3 bases, the J end lost 4 bases, and 15 bases lay between the germline ends. Per germline, CDR1 KGHSH and CDR2 LQKENI. CDR3 in amino acids: CASSPSGETGYGYTF. As DNA, the CDR3 is TGTGCCAGCTCACCCTCTGGGGAGACAGGCTATGGCTACACCTTC.

The CDR3 DNA reads as TGTGCCTGGAGTGTACCCCGGACAGGGGGTAAGGGCAGGGACACTGAAGCTTTCTTT. The encoded protein is CAWSVPRTGGKGRDTEAFF. The chain is built from TRBV30 and TRBJ1-1; 10 positions match TRBD1. This CDR3 has 19 residues. The trim removed 0 bases at V and 3 bases at J, leaving 16 bases unmatched. Germline CDR1 and CDR2: GTSNPN and SVGIG (reference sequence).

The rearrangement links TRBV4-2 to TRBJ2-7; D remains ambiguous. Germline V gene sequence: CDR1 LGHNA, CDR2 YNFKEQ. The CDR3 has 15 residues. V was shortened by 1 base and J by 2 bases, with 12 bases between the two germline ends. The CDR3 sequence is CASSQGPGEAYEQYF. CDR3 DNA: TGTGCCAGCAGCCAAGGGCCGGGCGAGGCCTACGAGCAGTACTTC.

The chain has TRBV11-1 and TRBJ1-1; D is uncertain. The V and J ends lost 6 bases and 1 base respectively, with 9 bases between them. This CDR3 comprises 13 residues. CDR1 and CDR2 (germline): SGHAT, FQDESV (reference sequence). The CDR3 sequence is CASSISRNTEAFF. In DNA, the CDR3 is TGTGCCAGCAGTATTAGCAGGAACACTGAAGCTTTCTTT.

CDR3 sequence: CASSVAGTGLLYEQYF. The CDR3 nucleotides are TGTGCCAGCAGCGTAGCAGGGACAGGCCTCCTCTACGAGCAGTACTTC. The V call is TRBV9, the J call TRBJ2-7; the match to TRBD1 covers 8 bases. The trim removed 0 bases at V and 3 bases at J, leaving 8 bases unmatched. CDR1 is SGDLS and CDR2 is YYNGEE in the germline V gene. This CDR3 region has 16 residues.

Remarks on this clone: The sample has other DNA sequences that encode this CDR3 too. The chain combines TRBV28 with TRBJ2-7; D assignment may be TRBD1 or TRBD2 (5 bases each). The V gene's germline CDR1 is MDHEN and CDR2 SYDVKM. The CDR3 is made up of 14 amino acids. V was trimmed by 1 base and J by 3 bases, leaving 10 bases between them. The CDR3 is CASSLFGTGYEQYF. CDR3 in DNA: TGTGCCAGCAGTTTATTCGGGACCGGCTACGAGCAGTACTTC.

V and J are TRBV4-1 and TRBJ2-7; TRBD2 agrees at 11 bases. The germline CDR1 and CDR2 sequences are MGHRA and YSYEKL. The CDR3 has 15 amino acids. The V segment lost 3 bases and the J segment 4 bases; nucleotides outside the gene matches: 5. The CDR3 DNA reads as TGCGCCAGCAGCCATTCGACTAGCGGGGTTTACGAGCAGTACTTC. Translated: CASSHSTSGVYEQYF.